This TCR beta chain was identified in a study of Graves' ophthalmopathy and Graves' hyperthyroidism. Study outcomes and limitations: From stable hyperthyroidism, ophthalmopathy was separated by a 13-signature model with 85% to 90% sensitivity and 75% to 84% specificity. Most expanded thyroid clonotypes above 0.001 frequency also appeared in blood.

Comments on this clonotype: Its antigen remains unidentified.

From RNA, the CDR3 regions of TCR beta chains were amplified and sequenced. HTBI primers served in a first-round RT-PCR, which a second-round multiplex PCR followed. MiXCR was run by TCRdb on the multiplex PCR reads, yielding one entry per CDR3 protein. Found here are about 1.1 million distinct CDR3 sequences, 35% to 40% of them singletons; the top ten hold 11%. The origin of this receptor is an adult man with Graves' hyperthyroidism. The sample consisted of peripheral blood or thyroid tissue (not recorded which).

CDR3 sequence (DNA): TGTGCCAGCAGCTTAGAAGGTTTTGGGGATTTTGCGTTAGAGCAGTACTTC. This translates into CASSLEGFGDFALEQYF. The gene calls are TRBV7-8 and TRBJ2-7; D not resolved. The CDR3 covers 17 residues. Germline values: CDR1 SGHVS, CDR2 FQNEAQ. Trimming cost V 1 base and J 7 bases, with 23 bases left between them.